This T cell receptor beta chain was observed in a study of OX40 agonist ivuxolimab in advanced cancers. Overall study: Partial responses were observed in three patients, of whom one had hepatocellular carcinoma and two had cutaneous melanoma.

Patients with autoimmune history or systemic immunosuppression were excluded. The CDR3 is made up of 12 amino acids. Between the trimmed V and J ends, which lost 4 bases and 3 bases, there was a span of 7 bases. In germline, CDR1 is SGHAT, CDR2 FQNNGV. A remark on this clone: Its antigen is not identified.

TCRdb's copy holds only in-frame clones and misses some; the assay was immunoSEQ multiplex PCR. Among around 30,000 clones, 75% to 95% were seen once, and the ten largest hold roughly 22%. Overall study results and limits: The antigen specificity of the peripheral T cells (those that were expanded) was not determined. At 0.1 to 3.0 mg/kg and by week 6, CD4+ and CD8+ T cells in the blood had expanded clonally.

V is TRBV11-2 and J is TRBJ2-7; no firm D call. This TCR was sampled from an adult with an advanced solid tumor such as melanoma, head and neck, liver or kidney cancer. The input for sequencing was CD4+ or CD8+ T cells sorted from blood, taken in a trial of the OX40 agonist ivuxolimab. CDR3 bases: TGTGCCAGCAGCTCGGACGGCTACGAGCAGTACTTC. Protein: CASSSDGYEQYF.